The text below deals with one TCR beta chain. Which antigen it targets is not known. No much larger clone exists at a distance of one base, and base qualities are not known. The sample's treatment or condition label is to be understood as: live attenuated yellow fever vaccine strain. At each blood-draw timepoint, two biological replicates of bulk PBMCs were obtained. PBMCs were isolated from peripheral blood using a standard Ficoll-Paque protocol. TriZol was used to extract RNA from bulk PBMCs, from CD4 and CD8 fractions, and from dextramer-positive and dextramer-negative fractions. TCR cDNA was made using 5'RACE template switching, a step that added a universal primer site and unique molecular identifiers. cDNA synthesis was primed from both the TCR alpha and TCR beta constant segments. Libraries were amplified in two PCR steps, with sample barcodes and sequencing adapters added in the second step. Sequencing of libraries was done on Illumina HiSeq 2500 (2x100 bp) or NovaSeq (2x150 bp). Concerning the study's data processing: MIGEC handled demultiplexing of reads and collapsing into UMI consensus sequences, while MiXCR performed V(D)J alignment. Clonotypes responding to the vaccine were identified with edgeR on replicate PBMC samples, with the criteria of FDR below 0.01 and a log2 fold change above 5 up to day 15. CD4 or CD8 identity was assigned to each bulk clonotype according to whether the clonotype was present at higher abundance in the sequenced CD4 repertoire or the sequenced CD8 repertoire. TCRdb trimmed public reads at Q25 via fastp, called clones via MiXCR and kept in-frame beta chains. Rows merge per CDR3 protein into single entries with the most common DNA and genes. It is TCRdb's table, rather than the study itself, that gives the V and J calls and clone size. In all, the sample holds around 340,000 distinct CDR3 sequences, and about 8.7% of those were seen once. The top ten hold under 20% of the sample.

This specimen belongs to a study of T cells after yellow fever vaccination (dated by TCRdb to between 2017 and 2020). For the wider study: Libraries from fractions with low cell numbers were prepared with the SMART-Seq v4 Ultra Low Input RNA kit. Bulk TCR alpha and beta repertoires were sequenced longitudinally to track T-cell clones before and after primary and booster YFV17D yellow fever vaccination. Bulk PBMC replicates and cell subsets were isolated from blood drawn at multiple timepoints before and after both primary and secondary immunization. Two healthy male donors, one aged 18 to 30 and one aged 30 to 40 years, made up the cohort.

V gives up 2 bases and J gives up 8 bases, and the segment between their germline ends measures 11 bases. The CDR3 measures 13 amino acids from cysteine to phenylalanine. Only the CDR3 DNA stays, 39 bases, in frame from base 1. From a lookup of the germline V gene, CDR1 and CDR2 are SGDLS and YYNGEE. General conclusions and limits of the study: Compared with the primary T-cell response, the secondary T-cell response was weaker but faster, peaking on day 5 rather than day 15. The study included only a couple of donors, which limits how far the findings can be generalized. A small share of clonotypes occurred in both CD4 and CD8 compartments, likely arising from convergent recombination. Because abundant contaminating clonotypes from the bulk population could be contained in FACS-sorted repertoires, computational filtering was required. Most clones expanded after primary vaccination were re-detected after the booster (around 96% of CD4 and 88% of CD8), suggesting broad memory maintenance.

The sequence was obtained from a man aged 18 to 29 who received the YFV17D yellow fever vaccine. The specimen comprised PBMCs, sampled on the day of the first yellow fever vaccination. The chain is assembled from TRBV9 and TRBJ2-1; the D gene is not confidently resolved. The CDR3 sequence is CASSVGPPDEQFF. The base sequence is TGTGCCAGCAGCGTCGGCCCCCCGGATGAGCAGTTCTTC.